This TCR beta chain was retrieved from a study of blood T cells in healthy people across ages. Through a sample-barcoded 5' primer and a J-beta primer mix, a second PCR was run for roughly 6 to 11 cycles. Via MiXCR, TCRdb re-called the 5' RACE reads, giving one row per CDR3 protein. The table records 630,000 or so distinct CDR3 sequences, 32% of them present only once. Healthy Caucasian individuals from Russia aged roughly 6 to 95 served as donors. A note on this clonotype: Its antigen is as yet unknown. A read error may be the cause here, since a much bigger clone is one base away.

This CDR3 comprises 13 residues. Germline assignment: CDR1 SGDLS and CDR2 YYNGEE. Study-wide findings and caveats: It was held that the diversity estimates obtained from one million T cells were underestimates. Greater diversity and more naive CD4+ cells were seen in long-lived donors than in aged donors.

This chain links TRBV9 with TRBJ2-3; weak D call: TRBD1 (6 bases). The specimen sequenced was blood. The receptor was isolated from a woman of 80 years or more in good health. Here the CDR3 DNA reads TGTACCAGCAGTAAAGGGGGTTGGGATACGCAGTATTTT. Residues: CTSSKGGWDTQYF. Together with reference TRBV9 and TRBJ2-3, the CDR3 gives the full variable domain: DSGVTQTPKHLITATGQRVTLRCSPRSGDLSVYWYQQSLDQGLQFLIQYYNGEERAKGNILERFSAQQFPDLHSELNLSSLELGDSALYFCTSSKGGWDTQYFGPGTRLTVL.